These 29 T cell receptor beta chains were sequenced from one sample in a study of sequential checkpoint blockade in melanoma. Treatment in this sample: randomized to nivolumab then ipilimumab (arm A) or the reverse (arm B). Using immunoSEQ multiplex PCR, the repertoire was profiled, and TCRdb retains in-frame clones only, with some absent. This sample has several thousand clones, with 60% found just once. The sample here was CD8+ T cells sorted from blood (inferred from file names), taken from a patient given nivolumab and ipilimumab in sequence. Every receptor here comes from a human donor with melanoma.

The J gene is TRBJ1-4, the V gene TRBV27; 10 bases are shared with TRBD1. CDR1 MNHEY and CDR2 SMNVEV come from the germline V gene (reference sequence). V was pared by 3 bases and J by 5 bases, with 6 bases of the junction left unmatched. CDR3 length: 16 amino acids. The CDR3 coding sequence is TGTGCCAGCAGTTTCCGGGACAGGGGTCCAAATGAAAAACTGTTTTTT. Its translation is CASSFRDRGPNEKLFF.

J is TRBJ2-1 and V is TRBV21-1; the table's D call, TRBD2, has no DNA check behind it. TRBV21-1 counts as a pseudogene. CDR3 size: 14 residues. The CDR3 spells CASRTSGRVGEQFF. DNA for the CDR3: TGTGCCAGCAGGACTAGCGGGAGAGTGGGTGAGCAGTTCTTC.

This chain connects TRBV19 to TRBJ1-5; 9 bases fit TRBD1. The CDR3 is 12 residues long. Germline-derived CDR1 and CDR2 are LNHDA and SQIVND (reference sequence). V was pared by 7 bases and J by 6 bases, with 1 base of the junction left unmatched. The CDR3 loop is CASTTGGQPQHF. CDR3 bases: TGTGCCAGTACGACAGGGGGTCAGCCCCAGCATTTT. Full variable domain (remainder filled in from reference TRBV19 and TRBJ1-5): DGGITQSPKYLFRKEGQNVTLSCEQNLNHDAMYWYRQDPGQGLRLIYYSQIVNDFQKGDIAEGYSVSREKKESFPLTVTSAQKNPTAFYLCASTTGGQPQHFGDGTRLSIL.

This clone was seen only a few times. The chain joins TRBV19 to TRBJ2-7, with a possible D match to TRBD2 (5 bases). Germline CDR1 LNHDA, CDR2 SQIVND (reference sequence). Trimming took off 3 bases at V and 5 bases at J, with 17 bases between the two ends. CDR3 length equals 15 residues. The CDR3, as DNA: TGTGCCAGTAGTATCCAACTCCCTGGGAGCCACGAGCAGTACTTC. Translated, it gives CASSIQLPGSHEQYF.

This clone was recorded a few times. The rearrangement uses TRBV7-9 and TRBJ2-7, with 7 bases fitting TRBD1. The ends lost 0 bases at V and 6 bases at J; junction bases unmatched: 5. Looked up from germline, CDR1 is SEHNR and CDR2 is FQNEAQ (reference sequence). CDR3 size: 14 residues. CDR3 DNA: TGTGCCAGCAGCTTAGCGAGTACAGGGGCCGAGCAGTACTTC. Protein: CASSLASTGAEQYF.

CDR3 protein: CASSLATGFYEQYF. CDR3 sequence (DNA): TGTGCCAGCAGCTTAGCGACAGGGTTCTACGAGCAGTACTTC. The V gene is TRBV11-1, the J gene TRBJ2-7, with TRBD1 matching 7 bases. The CDR3 is 14 residues long. Germline V CDR1 and CDR2: SGHAT, FQDESV (reference sequence). The V gene end was trimmed by 0 bases and the J gene end by 3 bases; junction bases not matched to a gene: 2.

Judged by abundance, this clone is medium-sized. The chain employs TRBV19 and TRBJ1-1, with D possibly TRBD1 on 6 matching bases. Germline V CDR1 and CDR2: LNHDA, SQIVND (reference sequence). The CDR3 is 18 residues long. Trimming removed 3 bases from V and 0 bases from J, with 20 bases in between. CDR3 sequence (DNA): TGTGCCAGTAGTATCGGCCACGCCGACAGGTCTCTGAACACTGAAGCTTTCTTT. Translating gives CASSIGHADRSLNTEAFF.

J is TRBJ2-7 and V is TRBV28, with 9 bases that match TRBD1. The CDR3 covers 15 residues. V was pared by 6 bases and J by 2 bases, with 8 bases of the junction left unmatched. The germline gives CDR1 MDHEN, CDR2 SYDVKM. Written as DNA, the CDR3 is TGTGCCAGCAGGGGGGACAGGGCTTGGCCCTACGAGCAGTACTTC. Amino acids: CASRGDRAWPYEQYF. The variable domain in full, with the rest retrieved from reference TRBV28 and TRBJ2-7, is DVKVTQSSRYLVKRTGEKVFLECVQDMDHENMFWYRQDPGLGLRLIYFSYDVKMKEKGDIPEGYSVSREKKERFSLILESASTNQTSMYLCASRGDRAWPYEQYFGPGTRLTVT.

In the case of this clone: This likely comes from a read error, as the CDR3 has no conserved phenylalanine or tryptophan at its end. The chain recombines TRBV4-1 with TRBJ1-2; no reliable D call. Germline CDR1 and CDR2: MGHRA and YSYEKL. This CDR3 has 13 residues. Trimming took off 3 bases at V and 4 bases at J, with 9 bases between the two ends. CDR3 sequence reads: CASSHGGLYGYTL. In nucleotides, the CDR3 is TGCGCCAGCAGCCACGGAGGTCTCTATGGCTACACCCTC.

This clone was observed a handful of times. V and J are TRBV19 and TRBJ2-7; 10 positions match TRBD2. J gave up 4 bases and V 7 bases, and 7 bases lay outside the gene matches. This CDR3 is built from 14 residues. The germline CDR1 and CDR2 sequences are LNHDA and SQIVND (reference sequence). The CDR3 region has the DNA TGTGCCAGTAAACCATCTAGCGGGAGTTACGAGCAGTACTTC. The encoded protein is CASKPSSGSYEQYF.

CDR3 sequence: CASGGTNRNEQYF. Here the CDR3 DNA reads TGCGCCAGTGGAGGGACCAATCGAAACGAGCAGTACTTC. The rearrangement links TRBV5-1 to TRBJ2-7; tentatively, D is TRBD2 (6 bases). Trimming took 8 bases from V and 5 from J, leaving 17 bases between them. Germline CDR1 is SGHRS and CDR2 is YFSETQ. This CDR3 region has 13 residues. Complete variable domain (other parts from reference TRBV5-1 and TRBJ2-7): KAGVTQTPRYLIKTRGQQVTLSCSPISGHRSVSWYQQTPGQGLQFLFEYFSETQRNKGNFPGRFSGRQFSNSRSEMNVSTLELGDSALYLCASGGTNRNEQYFGPGTRLTVT.

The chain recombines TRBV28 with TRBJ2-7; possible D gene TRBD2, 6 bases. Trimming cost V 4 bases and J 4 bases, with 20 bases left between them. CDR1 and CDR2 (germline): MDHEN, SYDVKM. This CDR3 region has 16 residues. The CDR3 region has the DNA TGTGCCAGCAGTTCCGGGCACTTAGCGGCGCAGTACGAGCAGTACTTC. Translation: CASSSGHLAAQYEQYF.

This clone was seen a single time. The CDR3 DNA reads TGTGCCAGCAGCCAACTTGGACAGGGGGGACTGAACACTGAAGCTTTCTTT. It yields the protein CASSQLGQGGLNTEAFF. The genes are TRBV7-2 and TRBJ1-1, with TRBD1 identical over 10 bases. Germline V gene data show CDR1 as SGHTA and CDR2 as FQGNSA. V lost 5 bases, J lost 0 bases, and 9 bases stayed unmatched. There are 17 residues in the CDR3.

The CDR3 is CASSLGTSGSEQYF. The CDR3 DNA sequence: TGTGCCAGCAGCTTAGGGACTAGCGGGAGTGAGCAGTACTTC. This rearrangement joins TRBV7-2 to TRBJ2-7; 13 bases align to TRBD2. CDR3 length equals 14 residues. V trimming: 1 base; J trimming: 7 bases; junction bases outside the gene matches: 1. Germline CDR1 reads SGHTA; CDR2 reads FQGNSA.

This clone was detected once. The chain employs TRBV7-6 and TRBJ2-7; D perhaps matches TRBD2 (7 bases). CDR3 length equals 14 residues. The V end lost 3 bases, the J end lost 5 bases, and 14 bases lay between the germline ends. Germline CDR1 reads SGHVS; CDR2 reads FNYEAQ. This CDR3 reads CASSLLVGGDEQYF. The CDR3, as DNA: TGTGCCAGCAGCTTGTTGGTAGGGGGGGACGAGCAGTACTTC.

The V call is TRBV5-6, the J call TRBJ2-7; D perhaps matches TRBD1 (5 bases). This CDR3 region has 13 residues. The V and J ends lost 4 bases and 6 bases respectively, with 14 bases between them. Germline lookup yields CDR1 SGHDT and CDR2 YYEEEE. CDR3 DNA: TGTGCCAGCAGCGTGGGGCCCGATGCCGAGCAGTACTTC. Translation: CASSVGPDAEQYF.

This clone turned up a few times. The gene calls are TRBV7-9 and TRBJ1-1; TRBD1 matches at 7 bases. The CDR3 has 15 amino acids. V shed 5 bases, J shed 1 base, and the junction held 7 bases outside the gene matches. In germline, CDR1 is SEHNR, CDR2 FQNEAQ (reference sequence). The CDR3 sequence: CASSPPGQRNTEAFF. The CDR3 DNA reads TGTGCCAGCAGCCCCCCGGGACAGAGGAACACTGAAGCTTTCTTT.

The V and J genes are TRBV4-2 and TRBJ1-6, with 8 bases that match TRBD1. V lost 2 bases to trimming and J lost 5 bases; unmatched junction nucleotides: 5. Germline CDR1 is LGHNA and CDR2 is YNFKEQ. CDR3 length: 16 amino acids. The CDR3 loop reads CASSQLQGGNNSPLHF. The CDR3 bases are TGTGCCAGCAGCCAACTACAGGGGGGGAATAATTCACCCCTCCACTTT.

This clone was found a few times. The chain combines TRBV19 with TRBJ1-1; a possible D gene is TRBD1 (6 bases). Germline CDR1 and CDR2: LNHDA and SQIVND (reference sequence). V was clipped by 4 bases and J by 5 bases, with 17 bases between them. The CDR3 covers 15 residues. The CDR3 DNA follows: TGTGCCAGTAGTACCCAAAAACAGGGTAGGACTGAAGCTTTCTTT. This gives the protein CASSTQKQGRTEAFF.

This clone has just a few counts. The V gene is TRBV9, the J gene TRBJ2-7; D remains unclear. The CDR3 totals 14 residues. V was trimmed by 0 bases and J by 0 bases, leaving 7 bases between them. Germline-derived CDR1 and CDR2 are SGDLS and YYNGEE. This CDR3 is CASSVDASSYEQYF. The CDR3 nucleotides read TGTGCCAGCAGCGTAGATGCGAGCTCCTACGAGCAGTACTTC.

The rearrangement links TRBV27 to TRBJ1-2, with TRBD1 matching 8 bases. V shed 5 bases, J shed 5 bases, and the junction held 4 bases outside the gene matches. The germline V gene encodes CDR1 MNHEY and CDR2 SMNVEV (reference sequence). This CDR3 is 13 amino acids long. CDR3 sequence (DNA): TGTGCCAGCAGTCCCCGACAGGGGTATGGCTACACCTTC. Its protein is CASSPRQGYGYTF.

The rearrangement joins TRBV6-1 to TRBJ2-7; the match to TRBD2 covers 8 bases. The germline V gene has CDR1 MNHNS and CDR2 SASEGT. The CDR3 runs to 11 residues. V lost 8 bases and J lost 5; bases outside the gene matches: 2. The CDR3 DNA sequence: TGTGCCAGCGCGGGGGGCCACGAGCAGTACTTC. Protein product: CASAGGHEQYF.

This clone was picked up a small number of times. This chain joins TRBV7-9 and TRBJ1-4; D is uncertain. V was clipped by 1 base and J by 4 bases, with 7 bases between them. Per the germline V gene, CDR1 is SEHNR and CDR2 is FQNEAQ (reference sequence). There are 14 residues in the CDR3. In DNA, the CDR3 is TGTGCCAGCAGCTTAGTCACTAGTAATGAAAAACTGTTTTTT. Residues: CASSLVTSNEKLFF.

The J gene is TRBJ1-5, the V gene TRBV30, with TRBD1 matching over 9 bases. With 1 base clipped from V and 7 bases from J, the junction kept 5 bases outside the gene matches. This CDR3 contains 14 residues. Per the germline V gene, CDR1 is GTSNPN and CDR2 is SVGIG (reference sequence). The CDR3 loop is CAWSGGQGGQPQHF. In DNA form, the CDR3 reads TGTGCCTGGAGTGGGGGACAGGGAGGGCAGCCCCAGCATTTT.

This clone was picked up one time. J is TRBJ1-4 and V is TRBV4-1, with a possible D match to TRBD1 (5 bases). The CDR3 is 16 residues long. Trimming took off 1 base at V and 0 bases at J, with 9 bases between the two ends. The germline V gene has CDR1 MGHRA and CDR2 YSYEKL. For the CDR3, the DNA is TGCGCCAGCAGCCAAGTGACAGCCTCAACTAATGAAAAACTGTTTTTT. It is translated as CASSQVTASTNEKLFF.

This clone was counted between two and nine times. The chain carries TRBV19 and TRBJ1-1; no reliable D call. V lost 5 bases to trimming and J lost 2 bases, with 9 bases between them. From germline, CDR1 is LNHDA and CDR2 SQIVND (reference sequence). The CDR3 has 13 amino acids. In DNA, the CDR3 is TGTGCCAGTAGTCTACGGTATAACACTGAAGCTTTCTTT. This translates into CASSLRYNTEAFF.

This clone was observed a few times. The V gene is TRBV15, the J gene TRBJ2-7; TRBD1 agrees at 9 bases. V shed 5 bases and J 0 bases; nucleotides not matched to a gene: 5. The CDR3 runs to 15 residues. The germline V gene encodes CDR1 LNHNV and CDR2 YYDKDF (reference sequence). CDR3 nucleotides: TGTGCCACCAGCCGGGGACAGGGTAGCTCCTACGAGCAGTACTTC. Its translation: CATSRGQGSSYEQYF.

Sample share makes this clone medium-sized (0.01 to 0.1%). The CDR3 loop is CASSLAGLWNTEAFF. The CDR3 DNA follows: TGTGCCAGCAGCTTAGCGGGACTGTGGAACACTGAAGCTTTCTTT. V is TRBV7-9 and J is TRBJ1-1; D might be TRBD1 (5 bases). Trimming shortened V by 0 bases and J by 1 base, and 9 bases separated the two germline ends. The CDR3 is 15 residues long. Germline V gene sequence: CDR1 SEHNR, CDR2 FQNEAQ (reference sequence).

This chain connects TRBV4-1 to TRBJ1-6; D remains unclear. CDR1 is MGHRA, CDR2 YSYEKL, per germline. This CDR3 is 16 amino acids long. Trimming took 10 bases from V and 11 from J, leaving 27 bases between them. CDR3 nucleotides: TGCGCCATCTGCCTTACCCACCGGGATCCACCGACACCCCTCCACTTT. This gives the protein CAICLTHRDPPTPLHF.